The 7 T cell receptor beta chains given below trace back to one sample, sequenced in a study of vaccination and CD4 T cells after COVID-19. Their specific antigens are unknown. Cultured CD4+ T-cell DNA underwent Oncomine TCR Beta short-read sequencing. A single record per CDR3 protein comes from TCRdb applying MiXCR to the PCR reads. The sample contains roughly 10,000 distinct CDR3 sequences, about four fifths of which appear only once. The treatment is: approximately nine-day PBMC culture with coronavirus spike peptide pools or control peptides (ViraFEST assay). Source material: CD4+ T cells from blood, cultured in vitro. These receptor sequences come from a human donor who had recovered from COVID-19.

The chain joins TRBV20-1 to TRBJ2-5, with 7 bases identical to TRBD1. The CDR3 contains 13 residues. Germline CDR1 reads DFQATT; CDR2 reads SNEGSKA (reference sequence). This CDR3 reads CSVTDRDIETQYF. CDR3 sequence (DNA): TGCAGCGTGACCGACAGGGACATCGAGACCCAGTACTTC.

This rearrangement joins TRBV19 to TRBJ1-1; 7 positions match TRBD1. Germline V gene data show CDR1 as LNHDA and CDR2 as SQIVND (reference sequence). Losses at the gene ends were 6 bases for V and 6 bases for J; bases not matched to a gene: 7. This CDR3 has 13 residues. The CDR3 loop reads CASSLTGRPEAFF. The CDR3 DNA follows: TGTGCCAGTAGCTTGACAGGGCGGCCTGAAGCTTTCTTT.

The chain links TRBV28 to TRBJ1-2; D gene ambiguous. Germline lookup yields CDR1 MDHEN and CDR2 SYDVKM. Deletions cut 3 bases from V and 7 bases from J, with 9 bases between. The CDR3 runs to 12 residues. CDR3 nucleotide sequence: TGTGCCAGCAGTTTTAAGGTTGGTGGCTACACCTTC. This gives the protein CASSFKVGGYTF.

The rearrangement uses TRBV20-1 and TRBJ2-7; the D is unclear. Germline CDR1 and CDR2: DFQATT and SNEGSKA (reference sequence). V was clipped by 0 bases and J by 0 bases, with 15 bases between them. The CDR3 contains 16 residues. CDR3 coding DNA: TGCAGTGCTAGAGATAAGGAACGCCCGAGCTCCTACGAGCAGTACTTC. Protein sequence: CSARDKERPSSYEQYF.

The V and J genes are TRBV30 and TRBJ2-5; possible D gene TRBD2, 6 bases. There are 13 residues in the CDR3. V lost 0 bases, J lost 4 bases, and 9 bases lay in between. The germline V gene encodes CDR1 GTSNPN and CDR2 SVGIG (reference sequence). The CDR3 DNA follows: TGTGCCTGGAGTGTGTTCGGGGGAGAGACCCAGTACTTC. It encodes CAWSVFGGETQYF.

The chain couples TRBV6-5 to TRBJ1-1; 9 positions match TRBD1. V trimming: 6 bases; J trimming: 5 bases; junction bases outside the gene matches: 7. This CDR3 has 14 amino acids. Germline V CDR1 and CDR2: MNHEY, SVGAGI. CDR3 coding DNA: TGTGCCAGCAGCTACAGGGGGCAGACGACTGAAGCTTTCTTT. Protein: CASSYRGQTTEAFF.

This clonotype has more than one count but fewer than ten. The chain recombines TRBV7-8 with TRBJ2-7, with 7 bases lining up with TRBD1. This CDR3 has 15 residues. V was pared by 1 base and J by 0 bases, with 3 bases of the junction left unmatched. Germline V gene data show CDR1 as SGHVS and CDR2 as FQNEAQ. Written as DNA, the CDR3 is TGTGCCAGCAGCTTAGAGACAGGGAGCTCCTACGAGCAGTACTTC. The encoded protein is CASSLETGSSYEQYF.